This entry describes one TCR beta chain. Its recognized antigen is unknown. Base qualities are not at hand, and no much larger clone is one base apart. V loses 1 base, J loses 4 bases, and the germline ends lie 10 bases apart. Taken from cysteine to phenylalanine, the CDR3 has 14 residues. Kept here is only the CDR3 DNA, which spans 42 bases and is read in frame from base 1. The germline V gene specifies SGHAT as CDR1 and FQNNGV as CDR2. Interpreted using the paper, the treatment or condition label stands for: live attenuated yellow fever vaccine strain. At each blood-draw timepoint, two biological replicates of bulk PBMCs were collected. A standard Ficoll-Paque protocol was used to isolate PBMCs from peripheral blood. TriZol was used to extract RNA from bulk PBMCs, from CD4 and CD8 fractions, and from dextramer-positive and dextramer-negative fractions. TCR cDNA was made using 5'RACE template switching, a step that added a universal primer site and unique molecular identifiers. Priming for cDNA synthesis came from both the TCR alpha and TCR beta constant segments. Two PCR steps were used to amplify libraries, with sample barcodes and sequencing adapters being added in the second step. Libraries were sequenced on Illumina HiSeq 2500 (2x100 bp) or NovaSeq (2x150 bp). As for the original processing: Demultiplexing of reads and collapsing into UMI consensus sequences were performed with MIGEC, and V(D)J alignment was carried out with MiXCR. Clonotypes responding to the vaccine were identified with edgeR on replicate PBMC samples, with the criteria of FDR below 0.01 and a log2 fold change above 5 up to day 15. CD4 or CD8 identity was assigned to each bulk clonotype according to whether the clonotype was present at higher abundance in the sequenced CD4 repertoire or the sequenced CD8 repertoire. The public sequencing data were trimmed at Q25 with fastp and processed into clonotypes with MiXCR by TCRdb, which kept only in-frame beta chains. When rows share a CDR3 protein, they turn into one entry using the most common DNA and genes. The V and J calls follow TCRdb's processing rather than the paper's. The table for this sample lists under 550,000 distinct CDR3 sequences; roughly a fifth of them were counted only once. The ten largest clones take up about 17% of the sample.

This entry comes from a study of T cells after yellow fever vaccination (dated by TCRdb to between 2019 and 2020). Background on the whole study: Libraries from fractions with low cell numbers were prepared with the SMART-Seq v4 Ultra Low Input RNA kit. Blood was drawn at multiple timepoints before and after primary and secondary immunization, with bulk PBMC replicates and cell subsets isolated. To track T-cell clones before and after primary and booster YFV17D yellow fever vaccination, bulk TCR alpha and beta repertoires were sequenced longitudinally. The cohort comprised two healthy male donors, one aged 18 to 29 and one aged 30 to 40 years. Overall results and qualifications from the work: Computational filtering was required because FACS-sorted repertoires could contain abundant contaminating clonotypes from the bulk population. The secondary T-cell response was weaker than the primary response but faster, peaking on day 5 instead of day 15. After the booster, most clones that had expanded after primary vaccination were detected again (over 95% of CD4 and 88% of CD8), suggesting broad maintenance of memory. A small share of clonotypes was detected in both CD4 and CD8 compartments, with the overlap likely arising from convergent recombination. The study included only a couple of donors, which limits how far the findings can be generalized.

The specimen was PBMCs, collected approximately 22 days after the first yellow fever vaccination. This receptor was identified in a man aged 18 to 35 who received the YFV17D yellow fever vaccine. The chain couples TRBV11-2 to TRBJ1-1; too little of a D gene remains to name it. Read as DNA, the sequence is TGTGCCAGCAGCTTAGTAGGAAGGACCACTGAAGCTTTCTTT. It translates as CASSLVGRTTEAFF.